A selection of T cell receptor beta chains follows, all from one sample in a study of T cell responses to AZD1222 COVID-19 vaccine. The protocol was immunoSEQ multiplex PCR, while the TCRdb copy is restricted to in-frame clones and leaves out a portion. The table includes about 30,000 clones, roughly 92% detected once. This specimen was peripheral blood, taken on day 0 of AZD1222 vaccination. These TCRs come from an adult in good health. Both conserved end residues are part of each CDR3.

j_call v_call cdr3_aa
TRBJ1-1 TRBV2 CASSPKTGGLAFF
TRBJ1-1 TRBV2 CASSGLRAEAFF
TRBJ1-2 TRBV30 CAWSSRLYRDRGVPNYGYTF
TRBJ1-6 TRBV27 CASSPGGNYYNSPLHF
TRBJ1-1 TRBV28 CASSLFGAGALNTEAFF
TRBJ2-3 TRBV4-1 CASSQDRGGGAIVDTQYF
TRBJ1-1 TRBV7-6 CASSLAAINTEAFF
TRBJ2-7 TRBV7-2 CASSLAGVRVEQYF
TRBJ2-2 TRBV6-5 CASSYSGNTGELFF
TRBJ1-6 TRBV27 CASRDRVGSPLHF
TRBJ1-2 TRBV5-4 CASSSPGTALYGYTF
TRBJ1-2 TRBV14 CASSRGQGYGYTF
TRBJ1-5 TRBV6-5 CASSTRVGQPQHF
TRBJ2-1 TRBV4-1 CASSQDSGLAYNEQFF
TRBJ2-7 TRBV19 CASGRGDEQYF
TRBJ1-1 TRBV5-6 CASSLGAFMNTEAFF
TRBJ2-1 TRBV9 CASSVGQTYNEQFF
TRBJ2-1 TRBV27 CASSSGSSGHNEQFF
TRBJ2-2 TRBV23-1 CASSQGDSFSTGELFF
TRBJ2-2 TRBV19 CASSIGPGEVTGELFF
TRBJ1-2 TRBV19 CASSMARADRGYTF
TRBJ1-5 TRBV27 CASSPSYSNQPQHF
TRBJ1-5 TRBV25-1 CARPINQPQHF
TRBJ2-1 TRBV6-1 CASSEILNEQFF
TRBJ2-7 TRBV12-3/TRBV12-4 CASTIQGYEQYF
TRBJ2-5 TRBV6-6 CASRASGEETQYF
TRBJ1-1 TRBV28 CASNTPGRNTEAFF